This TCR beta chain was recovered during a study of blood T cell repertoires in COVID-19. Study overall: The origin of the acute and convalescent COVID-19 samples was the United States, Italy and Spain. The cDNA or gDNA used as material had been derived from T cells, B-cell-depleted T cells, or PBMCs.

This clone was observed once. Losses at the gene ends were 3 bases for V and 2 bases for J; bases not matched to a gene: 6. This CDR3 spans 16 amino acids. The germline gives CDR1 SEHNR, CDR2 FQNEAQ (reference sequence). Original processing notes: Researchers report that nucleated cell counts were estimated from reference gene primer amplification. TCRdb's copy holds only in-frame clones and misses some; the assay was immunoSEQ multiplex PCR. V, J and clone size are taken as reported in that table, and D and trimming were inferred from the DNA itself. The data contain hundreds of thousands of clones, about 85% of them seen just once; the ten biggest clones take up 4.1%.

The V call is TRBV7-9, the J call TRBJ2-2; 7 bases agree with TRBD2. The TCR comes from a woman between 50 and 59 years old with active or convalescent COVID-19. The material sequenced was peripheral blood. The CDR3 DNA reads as TGTGCCAGCAGCTTGGGGAAGCGGGAAAACACCGGGGAGCTGTTTTTT. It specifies CASSLGKRENTGELFF.